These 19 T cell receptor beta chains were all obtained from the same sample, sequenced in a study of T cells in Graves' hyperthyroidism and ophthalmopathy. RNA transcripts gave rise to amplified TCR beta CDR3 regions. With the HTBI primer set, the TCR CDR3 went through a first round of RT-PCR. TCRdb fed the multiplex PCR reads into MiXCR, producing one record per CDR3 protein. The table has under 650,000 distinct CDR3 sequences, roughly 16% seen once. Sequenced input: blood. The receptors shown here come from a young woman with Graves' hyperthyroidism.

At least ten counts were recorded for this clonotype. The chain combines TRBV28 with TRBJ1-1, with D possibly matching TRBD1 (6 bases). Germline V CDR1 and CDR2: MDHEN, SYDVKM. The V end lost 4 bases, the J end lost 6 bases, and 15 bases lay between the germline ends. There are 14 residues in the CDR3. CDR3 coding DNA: TGTGCCAGCAGTTCGGGGGGGCGCATCCCTGAAGCTTTCTTT. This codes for CASSSGGRIPEAFF.

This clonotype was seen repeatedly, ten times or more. CDR3 residues: CASNEAPNTGELFF. CDR3 coding DNA: TGCGCCAGCAATGAGGCGCCGAACACCGGGGAGCTGTTTTTT. This sequence joins TRBV5-1 and TRBJ2-2; D call uncertain. The V and J ends lost 6 bases and 0 bases respectively, with 9 bases between them. The CDR3 is made up of 14 amino acids. Looked up from germline, CDR1 is SGHRS and CDR2 is YFSETQ.

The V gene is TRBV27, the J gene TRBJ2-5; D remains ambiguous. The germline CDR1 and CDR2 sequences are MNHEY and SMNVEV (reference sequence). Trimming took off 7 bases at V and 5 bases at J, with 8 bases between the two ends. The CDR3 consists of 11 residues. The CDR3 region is CASKLRETQYF. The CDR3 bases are TGTGCCAGCAAGTTGCGGGAGACCCAGTACTTC.

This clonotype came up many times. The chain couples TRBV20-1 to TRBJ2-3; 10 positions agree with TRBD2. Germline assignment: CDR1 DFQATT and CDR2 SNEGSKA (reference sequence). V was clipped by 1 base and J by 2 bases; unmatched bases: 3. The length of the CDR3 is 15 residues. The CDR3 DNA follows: TGCAGTGCTAGAGTACTAGCGGGACTCACAGATACGCAGTATTTT. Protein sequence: CSARVLAGLTDTQYF.

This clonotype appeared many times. The CDR3: CASRPDRPYEQFF. The CDR3 coding sequence is TGTGCCAGCAGGCCAGACAGACCCTATGAGCAGTTCTTC. The chain couples TRBV28 to TRBJ2-1, with D possibly TRBD1 on 5 matching bases. The CDR3 has 13 residues. Germline V gives CDR1 MDHEN, CDR2 SYDVKM. V lost 6 bases and J lost 8, with 14 bases in between. Looking up the rest from reference TRBV28 and TRBJ2-1 gives the full variable domain: DVKVTQSSRYLVKRTGEKVFLECVQDMDHENMFWYRQDPGLGLRLIYFSYDVKMKEKGDIPEGYSVSREKKERFSLILESASTNQTSMYLCASRPDRPYEQFFGPGTRLTVL.

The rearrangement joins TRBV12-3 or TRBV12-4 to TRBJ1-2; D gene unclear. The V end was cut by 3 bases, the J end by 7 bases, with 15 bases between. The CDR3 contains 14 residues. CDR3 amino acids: CASSLGIHVGGYTF. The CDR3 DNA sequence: TGTGCCAGCAGTTTGGGTATCCACGTGGGTGGCTACACCTTC.

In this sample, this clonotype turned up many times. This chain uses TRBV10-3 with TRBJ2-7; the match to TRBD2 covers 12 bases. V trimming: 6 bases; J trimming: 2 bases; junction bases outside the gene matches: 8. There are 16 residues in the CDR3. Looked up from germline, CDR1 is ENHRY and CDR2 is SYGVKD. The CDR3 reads CAIRASSGRAAYEQYF. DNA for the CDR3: TGTGCCATCAGGGCCTCTAGCGGGAGGGCAGCCTACGAGCAGTACTTC.

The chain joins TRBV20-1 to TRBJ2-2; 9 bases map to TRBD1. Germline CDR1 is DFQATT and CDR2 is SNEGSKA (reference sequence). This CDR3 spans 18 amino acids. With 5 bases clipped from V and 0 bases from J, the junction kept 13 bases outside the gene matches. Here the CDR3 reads CSARQLTGGSSNTGELFF. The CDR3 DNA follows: TGCAGTGCTCGACAACTAACAGGGGGCTCATCGAACACCGGGGAGCTGTTTTTT.

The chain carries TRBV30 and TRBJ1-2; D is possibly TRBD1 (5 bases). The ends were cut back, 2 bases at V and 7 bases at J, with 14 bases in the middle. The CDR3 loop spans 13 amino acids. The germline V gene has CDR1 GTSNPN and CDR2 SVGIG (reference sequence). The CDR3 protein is CAWSWNAGGGYTF. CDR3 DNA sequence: TGTGCCTGGAGTTGGAATGCGGGGGGTGGCTACACCTTC. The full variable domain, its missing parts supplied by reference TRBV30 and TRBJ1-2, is SQTIHQWPATLVQPVGSPLSLECTVEGTSNPNLYWYRQAAGRGLQLLFYSVGIGQISSEVPQNLSASRPQDRQFILSSKKLLLSDSGFYLCAWSWNAGGGYTFGSGTRLTVV.

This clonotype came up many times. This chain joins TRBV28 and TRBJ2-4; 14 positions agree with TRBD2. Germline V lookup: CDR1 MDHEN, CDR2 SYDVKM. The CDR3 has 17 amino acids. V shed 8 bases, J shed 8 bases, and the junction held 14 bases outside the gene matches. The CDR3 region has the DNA TGTGCCAGCCAACGTAGGGCTGGGACTAGCGGGAGTGACATTCAGTACTTC. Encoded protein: CASQRRAGTSGSDIQYF.

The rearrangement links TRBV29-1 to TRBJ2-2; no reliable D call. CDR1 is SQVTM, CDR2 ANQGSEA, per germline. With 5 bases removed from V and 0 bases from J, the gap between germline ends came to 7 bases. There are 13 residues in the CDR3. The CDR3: CSVRGPNTGELFF. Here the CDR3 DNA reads TGCAGCGTTCGAGGTCCGAACACCGGGGAGCTGTTTTTT.

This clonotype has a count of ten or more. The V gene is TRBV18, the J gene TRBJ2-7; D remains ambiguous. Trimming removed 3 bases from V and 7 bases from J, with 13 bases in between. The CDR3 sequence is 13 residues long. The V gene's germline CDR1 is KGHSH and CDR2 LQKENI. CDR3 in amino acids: CASSPNLNREQYF. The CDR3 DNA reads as TGTGCCAGCTCACCTAATCTTAACAGAGAGCAGTACTTC.

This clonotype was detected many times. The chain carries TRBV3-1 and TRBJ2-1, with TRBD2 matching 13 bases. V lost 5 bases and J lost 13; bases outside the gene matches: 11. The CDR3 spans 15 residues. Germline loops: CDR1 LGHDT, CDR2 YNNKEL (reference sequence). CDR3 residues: CASSWGLAGRGYQFF. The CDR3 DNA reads TGTGCCAGCAGCTGGGGACTAGCGGGGAGGGGATACCAGTTCTTC.

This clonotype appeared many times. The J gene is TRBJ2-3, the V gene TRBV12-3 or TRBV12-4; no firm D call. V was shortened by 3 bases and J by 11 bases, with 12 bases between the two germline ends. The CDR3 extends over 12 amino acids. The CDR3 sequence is CASSFREARQYF. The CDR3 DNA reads TGTGCCAGCAGTTTCCGCGAGGCGAGGCAGTATTTT.

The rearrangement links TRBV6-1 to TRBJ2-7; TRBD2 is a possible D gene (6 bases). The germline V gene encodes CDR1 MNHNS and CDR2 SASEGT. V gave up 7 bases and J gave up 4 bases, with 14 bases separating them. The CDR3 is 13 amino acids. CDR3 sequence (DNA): TGTGCCAGCACCCCCCCAGGGAGGTACGAGCAGTACTTC. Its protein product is CASTPPGRYEQYF.

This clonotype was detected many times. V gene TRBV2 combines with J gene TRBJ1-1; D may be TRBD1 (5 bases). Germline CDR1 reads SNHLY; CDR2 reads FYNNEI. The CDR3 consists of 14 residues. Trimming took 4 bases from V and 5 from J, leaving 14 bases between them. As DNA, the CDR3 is TGTGCCAGCAGTGTAATGCGGGGGGGAACTGAAGCTTTCTTT. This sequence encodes CASSVMRGGTEAFF.

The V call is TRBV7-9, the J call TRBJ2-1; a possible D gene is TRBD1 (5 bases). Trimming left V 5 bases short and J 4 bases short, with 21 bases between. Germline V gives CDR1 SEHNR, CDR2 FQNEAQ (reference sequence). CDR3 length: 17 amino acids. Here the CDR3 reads CASSLKTTRDSYNEQFF. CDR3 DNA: TGTGCCAGCAGCCTAAAAACAACCCGAGACAGTTACAATGAGCAGTTCTTC.

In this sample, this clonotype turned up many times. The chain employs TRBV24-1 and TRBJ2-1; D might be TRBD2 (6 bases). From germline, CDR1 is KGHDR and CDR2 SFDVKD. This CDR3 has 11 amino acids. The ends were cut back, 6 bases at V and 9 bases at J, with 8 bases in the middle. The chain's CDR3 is CATSWRGEQFF. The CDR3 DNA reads TGTGCCACCAGTTGGCGGGGTGAGCAGTTCTTC.

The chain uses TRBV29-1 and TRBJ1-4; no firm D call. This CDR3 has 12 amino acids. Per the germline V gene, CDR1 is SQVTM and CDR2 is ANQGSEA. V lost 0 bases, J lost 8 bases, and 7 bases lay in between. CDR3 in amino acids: CSVEDSREKLFF. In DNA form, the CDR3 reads TGCAGCGTTGAAGATTCCAGGGAAAAACTGTTTTTT.